This record looks at one T cell receptor (beta chain) sequence and its context. No antigen is known for it. The data stem from a study of T cell responses to AZD1222 COVID-19 vaccine. Measured with immunoSEQ multiplex PCR; TCRdb has only the in-frame clones, and not every one. The top ten hold roughly 2.3% of the sample, which has approximately 150,000 clones, more than 85% seen once. V lost 7 bases, J lost 0 bases, and 14 bases lay in between. CDR3 length: 15 residues. The germline gives CDR1 SGHTS, CDR2 YDEGEE. General study findings and limits: White British donors predominated, females outnumbered males, and clonal diversity was possibly underestimated. Within unmutated variant regions lay the reported targets of nearly half of spike-specific TCRs. Seropositivity was recorded at baseline in only 6 or 7 AZD1222 recipients.

The material was peripheral blood, obtained on day 0 of AZD1222 vaccination. The chain is built from TRBV5-8 and TRBJ2-1; D uncertain. The receptor was derived from an adult in good health. The CDR3 region is CASGFDRSSYNEQFF. The CDR3 bases are TGTGCCAGCGGTTTCGACCGTAGCTCCTACAATGAGCAGTTCTTC.